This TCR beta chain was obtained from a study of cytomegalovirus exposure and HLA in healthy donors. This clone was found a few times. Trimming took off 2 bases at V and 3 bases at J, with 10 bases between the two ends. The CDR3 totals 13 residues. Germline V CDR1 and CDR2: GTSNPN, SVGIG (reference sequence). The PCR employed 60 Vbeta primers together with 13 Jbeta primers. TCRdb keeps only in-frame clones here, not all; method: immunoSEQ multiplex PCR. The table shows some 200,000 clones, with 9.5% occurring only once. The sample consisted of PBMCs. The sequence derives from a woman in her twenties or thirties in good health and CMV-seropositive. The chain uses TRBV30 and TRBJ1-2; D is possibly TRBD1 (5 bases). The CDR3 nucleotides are TGTGCCTGGAGTCCCGACAGTTACTATGGCTACACCTTC. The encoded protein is CAWSPDSYYGYTF. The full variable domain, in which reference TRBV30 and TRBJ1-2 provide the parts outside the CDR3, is SQTIHQWPATLVQPVGSPLSLECTVEGTSNPNLYWYRQAAGRGLQLLFYSVGIGQISSEVPQNLSASRPQDRQFILSSKKLLLSDSGFYLCAWSPDSYYGYTFGSGTRLTVV.